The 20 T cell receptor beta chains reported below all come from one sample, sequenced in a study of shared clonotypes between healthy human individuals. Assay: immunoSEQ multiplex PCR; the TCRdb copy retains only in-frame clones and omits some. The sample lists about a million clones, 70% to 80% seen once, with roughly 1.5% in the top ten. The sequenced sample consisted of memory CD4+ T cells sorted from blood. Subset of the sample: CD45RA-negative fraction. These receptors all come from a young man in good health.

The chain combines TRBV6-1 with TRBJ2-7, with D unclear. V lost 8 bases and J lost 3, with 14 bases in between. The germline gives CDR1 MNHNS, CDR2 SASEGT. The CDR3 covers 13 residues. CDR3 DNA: TGTGCCAGCCGACTCACAGTCAGCTACGAGCAGTACTTC. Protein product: CASRLTVSYEQYF.

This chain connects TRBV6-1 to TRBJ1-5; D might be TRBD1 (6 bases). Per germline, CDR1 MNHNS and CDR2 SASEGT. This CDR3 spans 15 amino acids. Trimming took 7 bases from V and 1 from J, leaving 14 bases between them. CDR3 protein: CASTWERGSNQPQHF. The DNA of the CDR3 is TGTGCCAGCACCTGGGAGAGGGGGAGCAATCAGCCCCAGCATTTT.

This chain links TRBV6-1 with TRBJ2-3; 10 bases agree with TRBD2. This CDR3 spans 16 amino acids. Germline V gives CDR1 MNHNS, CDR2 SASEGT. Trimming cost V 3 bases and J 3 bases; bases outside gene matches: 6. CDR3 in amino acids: CASSDPSGRGTDTQYF. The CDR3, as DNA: TGTGCCAGCAGTGATCCCAGCGGGAGGGGGACAGATACGCAGTATTTT.

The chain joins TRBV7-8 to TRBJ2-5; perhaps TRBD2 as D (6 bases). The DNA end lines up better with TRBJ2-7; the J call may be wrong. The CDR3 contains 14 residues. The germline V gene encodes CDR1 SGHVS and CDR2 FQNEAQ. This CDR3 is CASTQRRESYEQYF. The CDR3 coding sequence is TGTGCCAGCACCCAACGTCGGGAGTCCTACGAGCAGTACTTC.

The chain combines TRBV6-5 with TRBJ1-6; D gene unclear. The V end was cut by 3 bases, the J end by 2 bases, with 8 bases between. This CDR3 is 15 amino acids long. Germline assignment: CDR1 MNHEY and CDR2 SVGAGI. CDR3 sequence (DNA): TGTGCCAGCAGTTATCGCGGCACCTATAATTCACCCCTCCACTTT. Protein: CASSYRGTYNSPLHF.

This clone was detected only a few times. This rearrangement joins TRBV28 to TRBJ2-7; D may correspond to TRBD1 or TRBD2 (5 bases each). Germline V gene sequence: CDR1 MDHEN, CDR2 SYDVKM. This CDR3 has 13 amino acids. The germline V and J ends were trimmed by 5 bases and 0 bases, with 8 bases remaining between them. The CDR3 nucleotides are TGTGCCAGCAGTGGGACGACCTCCTACGAGCAGTACTTC. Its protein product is CASSGTTSYEQYF.

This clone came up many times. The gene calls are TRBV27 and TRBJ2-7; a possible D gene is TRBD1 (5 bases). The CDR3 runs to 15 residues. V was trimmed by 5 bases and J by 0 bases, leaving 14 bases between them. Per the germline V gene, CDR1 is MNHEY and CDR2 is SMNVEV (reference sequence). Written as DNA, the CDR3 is TGTGCCAGCAGTAGTCACAGGTTTAGCTCCTACGAGCAGTACTTC. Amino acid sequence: CASSSHRFSSYEQYF.

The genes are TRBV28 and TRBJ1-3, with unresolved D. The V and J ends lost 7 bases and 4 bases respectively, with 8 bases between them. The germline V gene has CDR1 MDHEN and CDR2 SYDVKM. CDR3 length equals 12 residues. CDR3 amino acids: CASKRGGNTIYF. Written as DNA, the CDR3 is TGTGCCAGCAAAAGAGGGGGAAACACCATATATTTT. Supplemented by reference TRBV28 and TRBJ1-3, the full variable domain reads DVKVTQSSRYLVKRTGEKVFLECVQDMDHENMFWYRQDPGLGLRLIYFSYDVKMKEKGDIPEGYSVSREKKERFSLILESASTNQTSMYLCASKRGGNTIYFGEGSWLTVV.

CDR3 coding DNA: TGTGCCAGCAGTGACTCCTCGGAAGAGGGAGGCACTGAAGCTTTCTTT. Protein sequence: CASSDSSEEGGTEAFF. The V and J genes are TRBV6-4 and TRBJ1-1; D is undetermined. From germline, CDR1 is MRHNA and CDR2 SNTAGT. Trimming removed 0 bases from V and 4 bases from J, with 15 bases in between. This CDR3 is 16 amino acids long.

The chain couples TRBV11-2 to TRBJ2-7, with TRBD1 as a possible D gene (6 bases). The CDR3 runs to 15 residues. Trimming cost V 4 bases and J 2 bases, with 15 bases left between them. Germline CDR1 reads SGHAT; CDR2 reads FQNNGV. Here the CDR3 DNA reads TGTGCCAGCAGCTCTCCCCGCAGGGGACCCTACGAGCAGTACTTC. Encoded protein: CASSSPRRGPYEQYF.

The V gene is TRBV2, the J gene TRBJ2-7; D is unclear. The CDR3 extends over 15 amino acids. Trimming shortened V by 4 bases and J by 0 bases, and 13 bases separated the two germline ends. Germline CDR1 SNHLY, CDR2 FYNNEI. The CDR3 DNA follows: TGTGCCAGCAGTGCGGGCCCATCCAGCTCCTACGAGCAGTACTTC. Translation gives CASSAGPSSSYEQYF.

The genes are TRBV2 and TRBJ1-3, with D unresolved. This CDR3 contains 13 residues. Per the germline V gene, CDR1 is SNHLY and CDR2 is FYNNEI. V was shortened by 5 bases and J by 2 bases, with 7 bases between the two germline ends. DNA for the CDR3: TGTGCCAGCAGTCAGAGGACTGGAAACACCATATATTTT. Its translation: CASSQRTGNTIYF.

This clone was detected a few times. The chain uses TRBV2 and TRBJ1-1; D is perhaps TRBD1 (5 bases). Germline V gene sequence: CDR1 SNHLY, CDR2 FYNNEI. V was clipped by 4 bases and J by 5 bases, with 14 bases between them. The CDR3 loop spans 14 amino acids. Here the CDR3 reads CASSGRERGTEAFF. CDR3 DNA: TGTGCCAGCAGTGGCAGGGAGCGTGGGACTGAAGCTTTCTTT.

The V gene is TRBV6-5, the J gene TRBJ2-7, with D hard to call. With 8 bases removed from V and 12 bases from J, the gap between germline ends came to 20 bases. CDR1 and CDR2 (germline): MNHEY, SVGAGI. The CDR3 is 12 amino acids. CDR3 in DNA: TGTGCCAGCCTCGCGAGTACGGACGTCTTGTACTTC. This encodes CASLASTDVLYF.

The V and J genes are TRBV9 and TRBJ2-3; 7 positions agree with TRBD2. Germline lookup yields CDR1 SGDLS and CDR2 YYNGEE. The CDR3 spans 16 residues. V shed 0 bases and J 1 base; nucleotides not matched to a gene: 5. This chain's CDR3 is CASSVVVGGGTDTQYF. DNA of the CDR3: TGTGCCAGCAGCGTAGTGGTGGGAGGGGGCACAGATACGCAGTATTTT.

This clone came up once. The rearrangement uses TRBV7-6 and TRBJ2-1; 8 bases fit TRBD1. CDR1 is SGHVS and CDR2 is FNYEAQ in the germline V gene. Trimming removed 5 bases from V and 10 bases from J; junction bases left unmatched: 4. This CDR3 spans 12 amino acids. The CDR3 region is CASSQDRGEQFF. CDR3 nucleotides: TGTGCCAGCAGCCAAGACAGGGGAGAGCAGTTCTTC.

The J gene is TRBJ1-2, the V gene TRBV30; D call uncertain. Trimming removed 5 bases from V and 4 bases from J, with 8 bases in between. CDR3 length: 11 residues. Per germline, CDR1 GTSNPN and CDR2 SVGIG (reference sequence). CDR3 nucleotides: TGTGCCTGGTTAGAGGGCTATGGCTACACCTTC. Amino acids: CAWLEGYGYTF.

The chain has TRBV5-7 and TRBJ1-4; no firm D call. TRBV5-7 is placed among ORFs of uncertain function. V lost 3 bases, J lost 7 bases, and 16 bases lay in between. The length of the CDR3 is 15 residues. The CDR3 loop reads CASSWIQLRTEKLFF. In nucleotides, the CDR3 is TGTGCCAGCAGCTGGATACAGTTACGTACTGAAAAACTGTTTTTT.

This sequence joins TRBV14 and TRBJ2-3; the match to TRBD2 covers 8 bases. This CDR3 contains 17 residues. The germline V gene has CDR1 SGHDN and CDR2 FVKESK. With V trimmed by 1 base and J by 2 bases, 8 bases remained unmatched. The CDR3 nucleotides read TGTGCCAGCAGCCAAGGAACGGGAGGGCTTTACACAGATACGCAGTATTTT. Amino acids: CASSQGTGGLYTDTQYF.

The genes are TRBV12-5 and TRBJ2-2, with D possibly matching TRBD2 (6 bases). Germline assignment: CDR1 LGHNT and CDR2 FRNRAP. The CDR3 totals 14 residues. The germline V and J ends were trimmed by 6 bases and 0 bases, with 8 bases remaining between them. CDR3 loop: CASGGLPNTGELFF. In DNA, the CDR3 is TGTGCTAGTGGGGGACTTCCGAACACCGGGGAGCTGTTTTTT.